This T cell receptor (beta chain) derives from a study of blood T cells in healthy people across ages. Across the whole study: Roughly one uniquely barcoded beta molecule per two T cells was captured.

Study conclusions and caveats: Significant beta diversity loss was already apparent by age about 42, declining roughly linearly. PBMCs went unsorted, and a conclusive naive versus antigen-experienced comparison was therefore prevented.

This clonotype was seen repeatedly, ten times or more. As yet, its antigen is unknown. Donors were systemically healthy Caucasian individuals from Russia aged about 6 to 90 years. V shed 1 base and J shed 2 bases, with 5 bases lying between them. The length of the CDR3 is 14 residues. CDR1 MGHDK and CDR2 SYGVNS come from the germline V gene. Sample-barcoded 5' priming and a J-beta primer mix drove a second PCR of roughly 7 to 11 cycles. TCRdb independently ran MiXCR on the 5' RACE reads; one entry per CDR3 protein. The sample lists 550,000 to 750,000 distinct CDR3 sequences, around a fifth seen once, with more than 3% in the top ten.

The receptor's source is a man aged 65-85 years in good health. The J gene is TRBJ2-2, the V gene TRBV25-1; D unresolved. The sample taken for sequencing was blood. The CDR3 DNA reads TGTGCCAGCAGTGAATTTGCTAACACCGGGGAGCTGTTTTTT. Its protein product is CASSEFANTGELFF. Supplemented by reference TRBV25-1 and TRBJ2-2, the full variable domain reads EADIYQTPRYLVIGTGKKITLECSQTMGHDKMYWYQQDPGMELHLIHYSYGVNSTEKGDLSSESTVSRIRTEHFPLTLESARPSHTSQYLCASSEFANTGELFFGEGSRLTVL.